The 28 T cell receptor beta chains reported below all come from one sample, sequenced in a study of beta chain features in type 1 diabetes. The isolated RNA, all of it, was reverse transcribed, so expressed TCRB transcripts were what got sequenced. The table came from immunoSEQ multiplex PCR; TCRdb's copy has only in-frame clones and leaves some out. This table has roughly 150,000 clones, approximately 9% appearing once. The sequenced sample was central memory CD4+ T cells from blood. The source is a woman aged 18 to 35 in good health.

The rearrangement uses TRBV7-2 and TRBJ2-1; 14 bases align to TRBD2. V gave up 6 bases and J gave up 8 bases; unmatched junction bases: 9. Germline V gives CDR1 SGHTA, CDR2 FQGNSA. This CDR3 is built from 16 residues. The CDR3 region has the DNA TGTGCCAGCAGAAAAGGGACTAGCGGGAGTATGGATGAGCAGTTCTTC. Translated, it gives CASRKGTSGSMDEQFF.

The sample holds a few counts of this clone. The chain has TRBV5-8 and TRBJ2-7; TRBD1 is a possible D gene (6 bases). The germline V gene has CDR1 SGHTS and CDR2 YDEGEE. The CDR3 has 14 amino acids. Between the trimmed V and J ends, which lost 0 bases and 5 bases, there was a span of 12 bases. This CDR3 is CASSLGQVMDEQYF. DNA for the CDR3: TGTGCCAGCAGCTTGGGACAGGTGATGGACGAGCAGTACTTC.

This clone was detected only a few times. DNA of the CDR3: TGTGCCAGCAGCAAAGGACAGGGTCGGAACACTGAAGCTTTCTTT. Its protein product is CASSKGQGRNTEAFF. This chain uses TRBV5-4 with TRBJ1-1; 8 positions agree with TRBD1. Trimming removed 4 bases from V and 1 base from J; junction bases left unmatched: 6. The germline CDR1 and CDR2 sequences are SGHNT and YYREEE (reference sequence). This CDR3 has 15 residues.

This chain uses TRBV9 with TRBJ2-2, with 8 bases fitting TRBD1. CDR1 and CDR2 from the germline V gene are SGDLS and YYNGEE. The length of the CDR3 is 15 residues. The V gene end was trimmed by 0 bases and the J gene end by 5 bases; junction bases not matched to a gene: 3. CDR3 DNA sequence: TGTGCCAGCAGCGTAGGTTACAGGGGGACCGGGGAGCTGTTTTTT. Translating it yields CASSVGYRGTGELFF.

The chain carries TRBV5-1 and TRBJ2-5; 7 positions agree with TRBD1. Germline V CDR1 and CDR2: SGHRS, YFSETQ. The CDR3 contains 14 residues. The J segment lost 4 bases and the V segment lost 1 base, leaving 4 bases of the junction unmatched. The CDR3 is CASSLTGARETQYF. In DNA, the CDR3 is TGCGCCAGCAGCTTGACAGGGGCGAGAGAGACCCAGTACTTC.

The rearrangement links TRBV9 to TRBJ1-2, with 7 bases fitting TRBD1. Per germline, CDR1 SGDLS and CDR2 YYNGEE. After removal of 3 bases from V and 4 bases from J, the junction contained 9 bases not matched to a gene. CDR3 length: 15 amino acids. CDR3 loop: CASSAPYRGFYGYTF. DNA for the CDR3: TGTGCCAGCAGCGCCCCTTACAGGGGCTTCTATGGCTACACCTTC.

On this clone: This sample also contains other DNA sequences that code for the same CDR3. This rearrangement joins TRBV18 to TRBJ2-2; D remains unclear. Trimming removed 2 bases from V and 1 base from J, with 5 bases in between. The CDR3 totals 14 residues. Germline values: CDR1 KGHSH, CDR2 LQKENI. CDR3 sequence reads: CASSPVRNTGELFF. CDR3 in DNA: TGTGCCAGCTCACCAGTTCGGAACACCGGGGAGCTGTTTTTT.

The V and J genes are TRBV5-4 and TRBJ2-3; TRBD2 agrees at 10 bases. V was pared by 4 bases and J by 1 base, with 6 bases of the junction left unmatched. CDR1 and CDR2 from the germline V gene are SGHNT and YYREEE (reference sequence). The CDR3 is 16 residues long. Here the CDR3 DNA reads TGTGCCAGCAGCCCTTCCCTAGCGGGGGGCACAGATACGCAGTATTTT. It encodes CASSPSLAGGTDTQYF.

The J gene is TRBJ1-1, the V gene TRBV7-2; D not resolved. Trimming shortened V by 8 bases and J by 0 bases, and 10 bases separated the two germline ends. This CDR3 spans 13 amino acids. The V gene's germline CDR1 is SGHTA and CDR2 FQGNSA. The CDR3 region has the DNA TGTGCCAGCGCTGCAGGAATGAACACTGAAGCTTTCTTT. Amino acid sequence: CASAAGMNTEAFF.

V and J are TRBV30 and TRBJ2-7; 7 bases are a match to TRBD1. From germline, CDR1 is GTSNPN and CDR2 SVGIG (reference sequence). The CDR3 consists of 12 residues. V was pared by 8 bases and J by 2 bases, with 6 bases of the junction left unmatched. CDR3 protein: CARGDSTYEQYF. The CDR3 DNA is TGTGCCCGTGGGGACAGCACCTACGAGCAGTACTTC.

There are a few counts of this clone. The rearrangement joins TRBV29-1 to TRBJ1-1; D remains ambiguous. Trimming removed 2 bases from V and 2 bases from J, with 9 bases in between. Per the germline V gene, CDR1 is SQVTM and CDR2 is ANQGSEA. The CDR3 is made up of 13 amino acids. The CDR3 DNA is TGCAGCGTTGAACGGCAGGCCAACACTGAAGCTTTCTTT. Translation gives CSVERQANTEAFF.

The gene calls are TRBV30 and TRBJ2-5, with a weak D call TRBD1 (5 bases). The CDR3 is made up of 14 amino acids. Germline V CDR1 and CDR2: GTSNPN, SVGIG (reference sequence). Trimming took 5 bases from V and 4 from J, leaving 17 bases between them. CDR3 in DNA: TGTGCCTGGTCTGAGATACAGGAACTAGAGACCCAGTACTTC. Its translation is CAWSEIQELETQYF.

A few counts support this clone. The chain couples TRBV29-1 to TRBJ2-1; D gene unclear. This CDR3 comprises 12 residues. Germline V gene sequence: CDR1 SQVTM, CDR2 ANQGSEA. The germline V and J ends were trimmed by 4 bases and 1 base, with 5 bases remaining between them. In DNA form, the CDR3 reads TGCAGCGTTGTGAGATCCTACAATGAGCAGTTCTTC. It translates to CSVVRSYNEQFF.

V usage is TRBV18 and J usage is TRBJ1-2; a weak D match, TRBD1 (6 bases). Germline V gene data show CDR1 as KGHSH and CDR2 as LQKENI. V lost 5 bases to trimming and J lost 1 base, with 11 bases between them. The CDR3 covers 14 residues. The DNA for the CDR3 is TGTGCCAGCTCAAGGGACACCAGTAACTATGGCTACACCTTC. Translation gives CASSRDTSNYGYTF.

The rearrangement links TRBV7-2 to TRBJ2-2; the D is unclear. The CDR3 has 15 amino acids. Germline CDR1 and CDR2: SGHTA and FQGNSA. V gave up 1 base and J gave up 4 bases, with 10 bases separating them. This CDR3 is CASSLELAITGELFF. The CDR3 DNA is TGTGCCAGCAGCTTAGAGCTTGCGATCACCGGGGAGCTGTTTTTT.

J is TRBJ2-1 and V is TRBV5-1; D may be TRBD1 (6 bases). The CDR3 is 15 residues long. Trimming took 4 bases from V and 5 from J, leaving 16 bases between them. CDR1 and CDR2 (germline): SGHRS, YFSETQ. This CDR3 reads CASSDPGTLDNEQFF. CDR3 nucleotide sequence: TGCGCCAGCAGCGACCCAGGGACATTAGACAATGAGCAGTTCTTC.

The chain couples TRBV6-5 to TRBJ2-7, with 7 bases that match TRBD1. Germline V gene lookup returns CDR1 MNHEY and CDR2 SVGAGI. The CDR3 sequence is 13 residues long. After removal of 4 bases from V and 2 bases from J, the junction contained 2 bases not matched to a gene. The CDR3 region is CASSSDRTYEQYF. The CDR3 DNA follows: TGTGCCAGCAGTTCGGACAGGACCTACGAGCAGTACTTC.

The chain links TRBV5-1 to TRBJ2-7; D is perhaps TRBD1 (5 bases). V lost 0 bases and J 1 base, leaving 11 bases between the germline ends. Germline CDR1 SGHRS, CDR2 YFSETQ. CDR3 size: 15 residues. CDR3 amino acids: CASSLGPDTSYEQYF. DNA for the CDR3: TGCGCCAGCAGCTTGGGCCCGGACACGTCCTACGAGCAGTACTTC.

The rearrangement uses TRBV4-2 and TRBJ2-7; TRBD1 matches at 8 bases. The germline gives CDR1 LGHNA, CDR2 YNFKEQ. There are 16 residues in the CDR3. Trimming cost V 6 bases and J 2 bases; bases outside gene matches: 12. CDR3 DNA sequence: TGTGCCAGCAGTCCTGGAGGTCGGACAGGGACCTACGAGCAGTACTTC. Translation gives CASSPGGRTGTYEQYF.

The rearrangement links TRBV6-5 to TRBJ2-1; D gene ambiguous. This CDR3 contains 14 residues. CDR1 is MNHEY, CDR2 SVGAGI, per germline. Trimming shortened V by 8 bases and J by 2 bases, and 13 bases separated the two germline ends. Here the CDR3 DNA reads TGTGCCAGCGGCCGACGAGGCACCTACAATGAGCAGTTCTTC. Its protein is CASGRRGTYNEQFF.

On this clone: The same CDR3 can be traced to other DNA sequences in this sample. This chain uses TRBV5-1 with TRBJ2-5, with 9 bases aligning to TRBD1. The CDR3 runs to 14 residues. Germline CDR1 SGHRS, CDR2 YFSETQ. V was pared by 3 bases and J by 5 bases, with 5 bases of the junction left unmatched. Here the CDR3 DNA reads TGCGCCAGCAGCTCCACAGGGGGCGGGGAGACCCAGTACTTC. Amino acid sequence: CASSSTGGGETQYF. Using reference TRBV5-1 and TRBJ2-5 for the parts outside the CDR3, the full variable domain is KAGVTQTPRYLIKTRGQQVTLSCSPISGHRSVSWYQQTPGQGLQFLFEYFSETQRNKGNFPGRFSGRQFSNSRSEMNVSTLELGDSALYLCASSSTGGGETQYFGPGTRLLVL.

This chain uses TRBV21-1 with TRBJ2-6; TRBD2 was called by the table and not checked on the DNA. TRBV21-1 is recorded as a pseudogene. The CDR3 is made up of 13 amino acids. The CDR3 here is CASSKVGGDVLTF. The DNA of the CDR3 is TGTGCCAGCAGCAAAGTAGGAGGAGACGTCCTGACTTTC.

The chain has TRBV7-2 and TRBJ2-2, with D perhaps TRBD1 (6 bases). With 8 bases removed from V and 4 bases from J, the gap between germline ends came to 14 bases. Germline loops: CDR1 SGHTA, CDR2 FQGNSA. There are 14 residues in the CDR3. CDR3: CASSRTGFTGELFF. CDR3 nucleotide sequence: TGTGCCAGCTCACGCACAGGGTTCACCGGGGAGCTGTTTTTT. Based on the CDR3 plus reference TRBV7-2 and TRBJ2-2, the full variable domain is GAGVSQSPSNKVTEKGKDVELRCDPISGHTALYWYRQSLGQGLEFLIYFQGNSAPDKSGLPSDRFSAERTGGSVSTLTIQRTQQEDSAVYLCASSRTGFTGELFFGEGSRLTVL.

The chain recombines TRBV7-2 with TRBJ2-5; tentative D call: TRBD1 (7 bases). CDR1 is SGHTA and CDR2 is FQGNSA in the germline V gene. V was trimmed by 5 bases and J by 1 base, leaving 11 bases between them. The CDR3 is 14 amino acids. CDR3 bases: TGTGCCAGCAGCCGTCAGGGGGGCCAAGAGACCCAGTACTTC. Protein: CASSRQGGQETQYF. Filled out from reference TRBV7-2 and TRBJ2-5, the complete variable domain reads GAGVSQSPSNKVTEKGKDVELRCDPISGHTALYWYRQSLGQGLEFLIYFQGNSAPDKSGLPSDRFSAERTGGSVSTLTIQRTQQEDSAVYLCASSRQGGQETQYFGPGTRLLVL.

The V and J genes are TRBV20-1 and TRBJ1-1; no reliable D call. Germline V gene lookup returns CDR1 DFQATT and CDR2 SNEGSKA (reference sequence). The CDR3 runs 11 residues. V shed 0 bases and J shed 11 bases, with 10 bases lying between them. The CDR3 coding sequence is TGCAGTGCTAGAGAACGCCGCGGGGCTTTCTTT. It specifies CSARERRGAFF.

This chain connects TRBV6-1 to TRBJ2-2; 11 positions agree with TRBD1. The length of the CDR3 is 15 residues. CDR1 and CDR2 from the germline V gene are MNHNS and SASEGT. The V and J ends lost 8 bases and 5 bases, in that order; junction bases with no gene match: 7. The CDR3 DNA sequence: TGTGCCAGCGTGGGGGGGGACAGGGGGACCGGGGAGCTGTTTTTT. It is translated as CASVGGDRGTGELFF.

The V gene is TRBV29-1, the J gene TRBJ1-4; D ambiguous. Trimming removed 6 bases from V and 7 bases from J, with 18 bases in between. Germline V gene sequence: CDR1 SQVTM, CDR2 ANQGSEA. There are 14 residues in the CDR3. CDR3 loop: CSVSPPDGGEKLFF. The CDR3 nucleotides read TGCAGCGTCTCCCCCCCGGATGGCGGTGAAAAACTGTTTTTT.

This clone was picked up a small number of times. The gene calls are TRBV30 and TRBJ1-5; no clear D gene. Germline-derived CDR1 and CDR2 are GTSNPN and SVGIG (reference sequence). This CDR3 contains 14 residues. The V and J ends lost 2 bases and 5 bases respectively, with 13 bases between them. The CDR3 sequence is CAWSFPGYDQPQHF. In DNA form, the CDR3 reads TGTGCCTGGAGTTTCCCCGGTTACGATCAGCCCCAGCATTTT. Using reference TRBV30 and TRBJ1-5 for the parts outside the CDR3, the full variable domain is SQTIHQWPATLVQPVGSPLSLECTVEGTSNPNLYWYRQAAGRGLQLLFYSVGIGQISSEVPQNLSASRPQDRQFILSSKKLLLSDSGFYLCAWSFPGYDQPQHFGDGTRLSIL.